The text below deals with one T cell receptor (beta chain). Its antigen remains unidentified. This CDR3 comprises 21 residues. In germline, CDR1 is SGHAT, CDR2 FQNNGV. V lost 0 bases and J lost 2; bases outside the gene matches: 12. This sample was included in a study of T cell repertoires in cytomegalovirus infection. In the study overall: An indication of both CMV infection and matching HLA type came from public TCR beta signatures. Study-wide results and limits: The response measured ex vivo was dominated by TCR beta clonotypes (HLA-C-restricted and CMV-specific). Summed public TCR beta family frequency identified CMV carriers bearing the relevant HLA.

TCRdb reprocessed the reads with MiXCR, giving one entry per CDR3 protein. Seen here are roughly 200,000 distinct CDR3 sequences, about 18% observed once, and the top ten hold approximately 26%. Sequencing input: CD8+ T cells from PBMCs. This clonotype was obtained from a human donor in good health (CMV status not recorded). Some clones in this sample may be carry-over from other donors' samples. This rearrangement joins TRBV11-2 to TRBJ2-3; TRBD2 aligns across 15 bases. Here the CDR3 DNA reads TGTGCCAGCAGCTTAGAGGAATTTGGACTAGCGGGGGGGCGGGTCACAGATACGCAGTATTTT. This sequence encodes CASSLEEFGLAGGRVTDTQYF.